Here is one T cell receptor beta chain with its context. What it binds is unknown. The donors were part of the validation cohort of roughly 130 subjects. That cohort was separate from the first cohort, which comprised fewer than 800 subjects. The data stem from a study of cytomegalovirus exposure and HLA in healthy donors. The germline V and J ends were trimmed by 6 bases and 5 bases, with 17 bases remaining between them. Per germline, CDR1 MNHEY and CDR2 SMNVEV (reference sequence). The CDR3 has 15 residues. Findings and caveats of the study: Rarity marked most TCR sequences, yet some public TCRs occurred in many donors.

Profiled with immunoSEQ multiplex PCR; TCRdb holds only in-frame clones, not every one. This table has about 340,000 clones, around 86% appearing once. The sequenced sample consisted of PBMCs. The chain carries TRBV27 and TRBJ2-1, with a possible D match to TRBD1 (6 bases). The sequence derives from a young woman in good health and CMV-seronegative. The CDR3 protein is CASRPPGHWNNEQFF. The DNA for the CDR3 is TGTGCCAGCAGGCCCCCGGGACATTGGAACAATGAGCAGTTCTTC.